Listed below are T cell receptor beta chains from one sample, sequenced in a study of blood T cell repertoires in COVID-19. Some clones are missing from TCRdb's copy, which holds only in-frame ones; the method was immunoSEQ multiplex PCR. This table has under 450,000 clones, more than 65% appearing once. The specimen sequenced was peripheral blood. These receptors were obtained from a human donor with acute or convalescent COVID-19. The donor label of this sample is uncertain. Both conserved end residues are part of each CDR3. Each record gives: D gene, V gene, clone size, J gene, CDR3 DNA, CDR3 protein. The D gene is left open where the match is weak. Size values are once, few and many counts, or a class for expanded clones, and some rows have none.

>TRBD1|TRBV6-5|once|TRBJ2-1
TGTGCCAGCAGAGTAGCCGGGACAGGCTACAATGAGCAGTTCTTC
CASRVAGTGYNEQFF
>TRBD1|TRBV5-1|.|TRBJ1-2
TGCGCCAGCAGAGAGGGACAGGGAAAGGTTAGCTACACCTTC
CASREGQGKVSYTF
>TRBD1|TRBV5-6|.|TRBJ2-7
TGTGCCAGCAGCATGACAGGGGCCCACGAGCAGTACTTC
CASSMTGAHEQYF
>.|TRBV9|many|TRBJ2-3
TGTGCCAGCAGCGTAGCTGGGACAATCACAGATACGCAGTATTTT
CASSVAGTITDTQYF
>.|TRBV24-1|.|TRBJ1-5
TGTGCCGCCAGGTCGTCAGGGAAAAATCAGCCCCAGCATTTT
CAARSSGKNQPQHF
>.|TRBV10-3|few|TRBJ2-7
TGTGCCATCAGTTCGGGACTGATCTACGAGCAGTACTTC
CAISSGLIYEQYF
>TRBD1|TRBV28|.|TRBJ2-3
TGTGCCAGCAGATCTGCTCTCGGGGGACAGGTCGTTCAAATTGATACGCAGTATTTT
CASRSALGGQVVQIDTQYF
>.|TRBV7-9|.|TRBJ2-7
TGTGCCAGCAGCCCAACAGGGACGCGCTTAGGGGAGCAGTACTTC
CASSPTGTRLGEQYF
>.|TRBV15|.|TRBJ2-4
TGTGCCACCAGCAGAGGCAGGGTGGTTGCCAAAAACATTCAGTACTTC
CATSRGRVVAKNIQYF
>.|TRBV3-1/TRBV3-2|few|TRBJ2-7
TGTGCCAGCAGCCAAGCCCTCGGGGGACGCCCCTACGAGCAGTACTTC
CASSQALGGRPYEQYF
>TRBD1|TRBV5-4|few|TRBJ1-1
TGTGCCAGCAGCACGAGGACAGGGGCGAACACTGAAGCTTTCTTT
CASSTRTGANTEAFF
>TRBD1|TRBV4-2|few|TRBJ1-4
TGTGCCAGCAGCCCACGAGGGACAGATGAAAAACTGTTTTTT
CASSPRGTDEKLFF
>TRBD2|TRBV30|once|TRBJ2-5
TGTGCCTGGAGCCGGGGGGGACCTCGAGAGACCCAGTACTTC
CAWSRGGPRETQYF
>TRBD1|TRBV28|.|TRBJ1-2
TGTGCCAGCAGTTCGGGACAGGGAAACTATGGCTACACCTTC
CASSSGQGNYGYTF
>TRBD2|TRBV27|.|TRBJ2-3
TGTGCCAGCAGTTTAGCGGGGGGTCGCACAGATACGCAGTATTTT
CASSLAGGRTDTQYF
>.|TRBV30|.|TRBJ1-4
TGTGCCTGGGAAGTCCTCCGGGGAAAACTGTTTTTT
CAWEVLRGKLFF
>.|TRBV2|.|TRBJ2-5
TGTGCCAGCAGTGAGGGGGGACGGGGGAACCAAGAGACCCAGTACTTC
CASSEGGRGNQETQYF